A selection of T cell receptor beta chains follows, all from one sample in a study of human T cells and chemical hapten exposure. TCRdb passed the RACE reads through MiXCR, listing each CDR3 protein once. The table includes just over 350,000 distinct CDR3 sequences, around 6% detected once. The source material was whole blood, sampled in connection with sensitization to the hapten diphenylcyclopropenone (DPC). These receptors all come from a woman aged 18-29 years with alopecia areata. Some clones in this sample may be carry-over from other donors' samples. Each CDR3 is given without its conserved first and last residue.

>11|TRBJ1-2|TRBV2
ASSVGTAYGYT
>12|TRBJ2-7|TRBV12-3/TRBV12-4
ASSLTSAVYEQY
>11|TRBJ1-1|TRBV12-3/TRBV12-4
ASSFPENTEAF
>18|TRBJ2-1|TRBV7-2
ASSLGPRPTFTSSYNEQF
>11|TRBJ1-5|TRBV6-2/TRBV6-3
ASRDRVDQPQH
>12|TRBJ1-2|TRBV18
ASSADRTGYGYT
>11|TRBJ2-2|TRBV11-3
ASSLETTGELF
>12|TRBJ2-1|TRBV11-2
ASSLDPLTGRQF
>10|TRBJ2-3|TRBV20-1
SATATTDTQY
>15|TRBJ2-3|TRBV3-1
ASSQEGASGGTDTQY
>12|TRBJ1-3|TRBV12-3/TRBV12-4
ASREGGAGNTIY
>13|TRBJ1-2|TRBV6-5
ASSPWDLANYGYT
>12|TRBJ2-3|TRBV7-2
ASSLAVRDNTQY
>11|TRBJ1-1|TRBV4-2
ASSPQGRTGAF
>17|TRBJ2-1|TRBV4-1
ASSRMTLLAGGHDNEQF
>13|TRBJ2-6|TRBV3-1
ASSQDTGAANVLT
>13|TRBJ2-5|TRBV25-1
ASSVGAGGSETQY
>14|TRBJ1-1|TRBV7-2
ASSLAGSAPWTEAF
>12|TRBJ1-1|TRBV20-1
SARDLRGYTEAF
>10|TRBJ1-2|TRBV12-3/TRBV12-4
ASSQQGYGYT
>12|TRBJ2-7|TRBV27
ASSLWPGVVEQY
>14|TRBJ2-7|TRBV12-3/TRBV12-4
ASSQGRTVSSYEQY
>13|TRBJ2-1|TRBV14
ASRPLAGGYNEQF
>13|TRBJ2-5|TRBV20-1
SARGRGRLQETQY
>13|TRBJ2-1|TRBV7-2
ASSDDPAGKAEQF
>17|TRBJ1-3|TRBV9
ASSVSGTPLSGPGNTIY
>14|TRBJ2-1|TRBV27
ASSIDRGRNYNEQF
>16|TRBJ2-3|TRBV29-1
SVEGLAGGPWGTDTQY
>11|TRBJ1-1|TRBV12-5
ASGNTGVTEAF
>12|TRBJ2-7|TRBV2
VSNQGRMGYEQY
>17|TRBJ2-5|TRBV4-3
ASSQVVAGGRTGDGTQY
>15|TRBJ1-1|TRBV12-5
ASGLTRIGQGNTEAF
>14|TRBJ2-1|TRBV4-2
ASSQESSGGYNEQF
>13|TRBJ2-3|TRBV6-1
ASSEAGPLTDTQY
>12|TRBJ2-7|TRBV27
ASSFAGTNYEQY
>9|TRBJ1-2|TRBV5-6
ASSLNYGYT
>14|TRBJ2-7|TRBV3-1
ASSQDGAAPSYEQY
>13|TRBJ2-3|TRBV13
ASSLGGLTRDTQY
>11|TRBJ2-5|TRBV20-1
SARDSPGETQY
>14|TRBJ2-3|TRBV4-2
ASSQAGGHSTDTQY
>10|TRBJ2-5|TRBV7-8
ASSLARGRQY
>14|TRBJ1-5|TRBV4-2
ASSQDRSQEMGPQH
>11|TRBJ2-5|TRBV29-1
SVEAGERETQY
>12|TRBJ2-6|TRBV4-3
ASSQDPGANVLT
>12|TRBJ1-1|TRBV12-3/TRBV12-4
ASTAQDSNTEAF
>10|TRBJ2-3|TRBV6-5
ASLADTDTQY
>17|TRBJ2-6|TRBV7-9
ASSLVPGTVGSGANVLT
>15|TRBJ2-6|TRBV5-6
ASTPTQGTSGANVLT
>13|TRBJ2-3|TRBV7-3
ASSLGTGAPSTQY
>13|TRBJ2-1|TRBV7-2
ASSWEGRPVYEQF
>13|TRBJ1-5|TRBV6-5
ASSYVGGMSQPQH
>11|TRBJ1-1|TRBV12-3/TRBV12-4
ASTPRGNTEAF
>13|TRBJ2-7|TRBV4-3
ASSQDNGGSNEQY
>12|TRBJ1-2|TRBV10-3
AISGNGVVDGYT
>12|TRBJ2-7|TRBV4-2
ASSPRQGTYEQY
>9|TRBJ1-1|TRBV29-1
SAQDRVEAF
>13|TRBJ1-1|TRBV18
ASSPAQGMNTEAF
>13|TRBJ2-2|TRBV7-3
ASSPALGNTGELF
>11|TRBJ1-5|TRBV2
ASLQEINQPQH